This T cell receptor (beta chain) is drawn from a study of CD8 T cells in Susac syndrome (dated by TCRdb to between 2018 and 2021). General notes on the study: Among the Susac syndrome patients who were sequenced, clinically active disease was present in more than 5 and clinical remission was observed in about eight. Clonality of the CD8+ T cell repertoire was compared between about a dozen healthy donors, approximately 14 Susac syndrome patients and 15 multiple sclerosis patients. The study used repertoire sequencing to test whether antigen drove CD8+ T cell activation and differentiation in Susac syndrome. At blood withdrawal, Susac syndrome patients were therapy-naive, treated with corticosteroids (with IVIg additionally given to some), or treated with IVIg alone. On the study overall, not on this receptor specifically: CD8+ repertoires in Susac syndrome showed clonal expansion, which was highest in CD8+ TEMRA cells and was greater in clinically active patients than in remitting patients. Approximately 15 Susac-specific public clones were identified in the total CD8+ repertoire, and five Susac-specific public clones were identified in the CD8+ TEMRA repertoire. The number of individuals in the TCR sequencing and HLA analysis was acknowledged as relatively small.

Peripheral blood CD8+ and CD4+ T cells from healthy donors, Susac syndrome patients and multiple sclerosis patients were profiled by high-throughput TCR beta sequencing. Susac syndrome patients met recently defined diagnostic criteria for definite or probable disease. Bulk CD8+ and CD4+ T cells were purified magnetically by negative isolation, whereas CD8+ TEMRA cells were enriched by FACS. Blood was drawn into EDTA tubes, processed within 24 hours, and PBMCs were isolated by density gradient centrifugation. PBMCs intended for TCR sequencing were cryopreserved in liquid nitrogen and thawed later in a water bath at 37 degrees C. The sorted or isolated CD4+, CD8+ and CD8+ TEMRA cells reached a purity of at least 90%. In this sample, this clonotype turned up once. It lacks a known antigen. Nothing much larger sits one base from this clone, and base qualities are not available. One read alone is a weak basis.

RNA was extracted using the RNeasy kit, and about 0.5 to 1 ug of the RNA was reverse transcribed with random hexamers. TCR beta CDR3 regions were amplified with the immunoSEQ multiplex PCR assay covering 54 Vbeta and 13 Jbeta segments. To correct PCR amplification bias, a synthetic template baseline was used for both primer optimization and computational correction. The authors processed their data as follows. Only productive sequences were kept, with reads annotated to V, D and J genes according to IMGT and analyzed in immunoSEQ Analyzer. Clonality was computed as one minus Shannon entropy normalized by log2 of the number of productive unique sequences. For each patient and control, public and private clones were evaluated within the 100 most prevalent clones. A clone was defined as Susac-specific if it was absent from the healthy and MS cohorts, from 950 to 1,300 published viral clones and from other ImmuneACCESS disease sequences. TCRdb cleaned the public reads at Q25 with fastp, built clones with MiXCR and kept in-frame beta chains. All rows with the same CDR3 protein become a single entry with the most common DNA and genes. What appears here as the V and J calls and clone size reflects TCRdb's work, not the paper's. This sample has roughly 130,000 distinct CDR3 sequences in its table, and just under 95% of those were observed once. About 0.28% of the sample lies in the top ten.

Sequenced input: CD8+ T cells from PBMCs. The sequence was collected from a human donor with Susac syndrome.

This receptor carries the CDR3 CASSVAVTPSTDTQYF. The nucleotide sequence is given as TGTGCCAGCAGCGTAGCTGTGACTCCCAGCACAGATACGCAGTATTTT. The V and J genes are TRBV9 and TRBJ2-3; no D gene can be assigned with confidence. Reading from cysteine to phenylalanine, the CDR3 counts 16 amino acids. Just CDR3 DNA is preserved here, 48 bases in frame from base 1. The germline ends are 11 bases apart after V is trimmed by 0 bases and J by 0 bases. From the germline V gene, CDR1 is SGDLS and CDR2 is YYNGEE.